This T cell receptor beta chain derives from a study of cytomegalovirus exposure and HLA in healthy donors. The CDR3 covers 16 residues. The germline V gene has CDR1 MNHEY and CDR2 SMNVEV (reference sequence). Between the trimmed V and J ends, which lost 4 bases and 1 base, there was a span of 16 bases. Study outcomes and limitations: Reportedly, cytomegalovirus status was diagnosed with high sensitivity and specificity.

Of note for this clone: What it binds is unknown.

The study ran its PCR with 60 Vbeta and 13 Jbeta primers. Profiling relied on immunoSEQ multiplex PCR, and the TCRdb table lists in-frame clones only, not all of them. The sample includes approximately 200,000 clones, roughly 80% of them seen just once. This TCR came from a man aged 35 to 55 in good health and CMV-seronegative. V gene TRBV27 combines with J gene TRBJ1-1; D might be TRBD1 (6 bases). The sequenced sample consisted of PBMCs. The CDR3 spells CASSSGGGLWNTEAFF. The CDR3 DNA reads TGTGCCAGCAGTTCAGGTGGGGGCTTGTGGAACACTGAAGCTTTCTTT.